These 27 T cell receptor beta chains share one sample of origin, sequenced in a study of control samples from healthy donors and cancer patients. Data came from immunoSEQ multiplex PCR; TCRdb stores just in-frame clones and leaves some out. The sample shows just under 60,000 clones, under 95% of them seen only once. Sequencing was performed on PBMCs. The receptors shown here come from a middle-aged man with colorectal cancer.

The rearrangement links TRBV6-5 to TRBJ2-5; D is unclear. The CDR3 extends over 12 amino acids. The germline CDR1 and CDR2 sequences are MNHEY and SVGAGI. With 5 bases removed from V and 5 bases from J, the gap between germline ends came to 9 bases. CDR3 DNA: TGTGCCAGCAGTAAACTGGGGGAGACCCAGTACTTC. This codes for CASSKLGETQYF.

The CDR3 DNA follows: TGTGCCAGTAGTATCCGCGGCAGCACAGATACGCAGTATTTT. Its translation: CASSIRGSTDTQYF. The V and J genes are TRBV19 and TRBJ2-3, with D hard to call. Trimming took 3 bases from V and 0 from J, leaving 7 bases between them. The CDR3 loop spans 14 amino acids. The germline CDR1 and CDR2 sequences are LNHDA and SQIVND (reference sequence).

This chain joins TRBV3-1 (or the pseudogene TRBV3-2) and TRBJ2-5, with 11 bases lining up with TRBD2. J gave up 13 bases and V 4 bases, and 17 bases lay outside the gene matches. The CDR3 runs to 16 residues. The germline V gene has CDR1 LGHDT and CDR2 YNNKEL (reference sequence). For the CDR3, the DNA is TGTGCCAGCAGCCGAAAAGGGTCTAGCGGGGGGTCCCCCCGGTACTTC. Translated, it gives CASSRKGSSGGSPRYF.

The V call is TRBV30, the J call TRBJ1-3; D is unresolved. V lost 3 bases, J lost 2 bases, and 11 bases lay in between. Looked up from germline, CDR1 is GTSNPN and CDR2 is SVGIG (reference sequence). The CDR3 has 14 residues. The CDR3 protein is CAWSPGPPGNTIYF. The CDR3 coding sequence is TGTGCCTGGAGCCCCGGACCCCCTGGAAACACCATATATTTT. The full variable domain, in which reference TRBV30 and TRBJ1-3 provide the parts outside the CDR3, is SQTIHQWPATLVQPVGSPLSLECTVEGTSNPNLYWYRQAAGRGLQLLFYSVGIGQISSEVPQNLSASRPQDRQFILSSKKLLLSDSGFYLCAWSPGPPGNTIYFGEGSWLTVV.

V gene TRBV3-1 (or the pseudogene TRBV3-2) combines with J gene TRBJ2-7; no clear D. Per the germline V gene, CDR1 is LGHDT and CDR2 is YNNKEL (reference sequence). V was trimmed by 3 bases and J by 5 bases, leaving 5 bases between them. The CDR3 sequence is 11 residues long. This chain's CDR3 is CASSHANEQYF. In nucleotides, the CDR3 is TGTGCCAGCAGCCATGCAAACGAGCAGTACTTC.

The gene calls are TRBV12-3 or TRBV12-4 and TRBJ2-5; D possibly uses TRBD1 or TRBD2 (6 bases each). CDR3 length: 13 residues. The V end was cut by 11 bases, the J end by 5 bases, with 18 bases between. The CDR3 DNA reads TGTGCCCTGGAAGAAGGGGGGAGGGAGACCCAGTACTTC. Translated, it gives CALEEGGRETQYF.

The chain employs TRBV7-9 and TRBJ1-4, with a weak D call TRBD1 (6 bases). The V gene's germline CDR1 is SEHNR and CDR2 FQNEAQ (reference sequence). The CDR3 runs to 15 residues. Trimming removed 5 bases from V and 0 bases from J, with 10 bases in between. The CDR3 reads CASSGGPATNEKLFF. The DNA of the CDR3 is TGTGCCAGCAGCGGGGGCCCTGCAACTAATGAAAAACTGTTTTTT.

This clone occurred once. The genes are TRBV12-3 or TRBV12-4 and TRBJ2-7; 9 bases align to TRBD1. The CDR3 runs 13 residues. Germline trimming cut 3 bases from V and 5 bases from J; bases unmatched to any gene: 2. The DNA of the CDR3 is TGTGCCAGCAGTTTGGGACAGGGTAACGAGCAGTACTTC. Amino acids: CASSLGQGNEQYF.

Turning to this clone: The junction shows a germline mismatch at one end, possibly a read error. The gene calls are TRBV12-3 or TRBV12-4 and TRBJ2-1; D is perhaps TRBD1 (7 bases). The CDR3 consists of 12 residues. As DNA, the CDR3 is TGTGCCAGCAGTTTCTCTCAGGGGGGTGGGATCTTC. Protein sequence: CASSFSQGGGIF.

This clone was recorded only once. The chain is built from TRBV9 and TRBJ2-5, with 14 bases that match TRBD2. The germline gives CDR1 SGDLS, CDR2 YYNGEE. V shed 3 bases, J shed 5 bases, and the junction held 9 bases outside the gene matches. There are 17 residues in the CDR3. Written as DNA, the CDR3 is TGTGCCAGCAGCGGAGGACTAGCGGGGGGCCCTAGGGAGACCCAGTACTTC. Protein: CASSGGLAGGPRETQYF.

The chain carries TRBV6-5 and TRBJ2-7, with D perhaps matching TRBD1 (7 bases). The V gene's germline CDR1 is MNHEY and CDR2 SVGAGI. CDR3 size: 12 residues. V gave up 4 bases and J gave up 4 bases, with 8 bases separating them. The CDR3 sequence is CASSSGGYEQYF. The DNA for the CDR3 is TGTGCCAGCAGTTCAGGGGGGTACGAGCAGTACTTC.

This chain connects TRBV5-4 to TRBJ1-3; no definite D call. Germline V CDR1 and CDR2: SGHNT, YYREEE (reference sequence). The CDR3 is made up of 15 amino acids. Trimming stripped 5 bases from V and 2 bases from J, with 14 bases between. Here the CDR3 DNA reads TGTGCCAGCAGTACTGCGGGGAGGCCTGGAAACACCATATATTTT. This gives the protein CASSTAGRPGNTIYF.

The CDR3 protein is CASSLSSSRSTYEQYF. The DNA for the CDR3 is TGTGCCAGCAGCTTGAGCAGTAGCCGTTCAACCTACGAGCAGTACTTC. V gene TRBV5-4 combines with J gene TRBJ2-7; D gene uncertain. Trimming cost V 1 base and J 2 bases, with 16 bases left between them. Germline loops: CDR1 SGHNT, CDR2 YYREEE (reference sequence). This CDR3 is built from 16 residues.

This clone was detected only once. The V and J genes are TRBV27 and TRBJ2-7; maybe TRBD1 (6 bases). The V end lost 3 bases, the J end lost 6 bases, and 18 bases lay between the germline ends. In germline, CDR1 is MNHEY, CDR2 SMNVEV (reference sequence). The CDR3 spans 15 residues. CDR3 bases: TGTGCCAGCAGTTTTATGGCAGGGGTTACAGGCGAGCAGTACTTC. Protein sequence: CASSFMAGVTGEQYF.

The gene calls are TRBV5-5 and TRBJ2-7; D remains ambiguous. Trimming shortened V by 0 bases and J by 2 bases, and 15 bases separated the two germline ends. This CDR3 comprises 16 residues. Germline V lookup: CDR1 SGHKS, CDR2 YYEKEE (reference sequence). The CDR3 DNA sequence: TGTGCCAGCAGCTTGGCTCGTCCACGGGCCACCTACGAGCAGTACTTC. Translated, it gives CASSLARPRATYEQYF.

This clone was counted a single time. The chain carries TRBV6-6 and TRBJ1-5, with D hard to call. Per germline, CDR1 MNHNY and CDR2 SVGAGI (reference sequence). The CDR3 consists of 12 residues. The germline V and J ends were trimmed by 4 bases and 3 bases, with 4 bases remaining between them. CDR3 in amino acids: CASSLVNQPQHF. CDR3 nucleotide sequence: TGTGCCAGCAGTTTGGTCAATCAGCCCCAGCATTTT.

The chain is built from TRBV3-1 (or the pseudogene TRBV3-2) and TRBJ1-1; 7 nucleotides agree with TRBD1. Germline CDR1 and CDR2: LGHDT and YNNKEL (reference sequence). J gave up 0 bases and V 4 bases, and 11 bases lay outside the gene matches. This CDR3 comprises 17 residues. CDR3 residues: CASSPPGGTVMNTEAFF. CDR3 DNA: TGTGCCAGCAGCCCCCCCGGGGGGACAGTTATGAACACTGAAGCTTTCTTT.

Here the CDR3 DNA reads TGTGCCAGCAGTGACTCGGTACAGGGGACAAACATTCAGTACTTC. The encoded protein is CASSDSVQGTNIQYF. The chain links TRBV6-4 to TRBJ2-4, with 7 bases lining up with TRBD1. The CDR3 length is 15 residues. J lost 6 bases, V lost 0 bases, and 5 bases had no gene match. Germline CDR1 MRHNA, CDR2 SNTAGT.

The chain joins TRBV19 to TRBJ2-5, with D tentatively TRBD2 (5 bases). V gave up 1 base and J gave up 4 bases, with 7 bases separating them. The germline CDR1 and CDR2 sequences are LNHDA and SQIVND (reference sequence). This CDR3 is 13 amino acids long. This CDR3 is CASSIVEGETQYF. CDR3 coding DNA: TGTGCCAGTAGTATAGTTGAGGGAGAGACCCAGTACTTC.

The chain joins TRBV5-5 to TRBJ2-7, with 10 bases lining up with TRBD2. This CDR3 contains 14 residues. From germline, CDR1 is SGHKS and CDR2 YYEKEE (reference sequence). J lost 4 bases, V lost 4 bases, and 5 bases had no gene match. CDR3 residues: CASSPGLAAYEQYF. The CDR3 coding sequence is TGTGCCAGCAGCCCCGGACTAGCGGCGTACGAGCAGTACTTC.

The sample holds one count of this clone. The rearrangement joins TRBV19 to TRBJ1-1; D gene uncertain. CDR1 is LNHDA and CDR2 is SQIVND in the germline V gene (reference sequence). V lost 5 bases to trimming and J lost 5 bases, with 15 bases between them. There are 14 residues in the CDR3. The CDR3 nucleotides read TGTGCCAGTAGTTTAACATCAGGTCGTACTGAAGCTTTCTTT. Its protein is CASSLTSGRTEAFF.

This chain links TRBV10-1 with TRBJ2-5, with 9 bases that match TRBD1. There are 16 residues in the CDR3. After removal of 7 bases from V and 4 bases from J, the junction contained 13 bases not matched to a gene. Germline values: CDR1 WNHNN, CDR2 SYGVQD (reference sequence). CDR3 nucleotide sequence: TGCGCCAGCACCAAATTAGGACAGGGGAATACAGAGACCCAGTACTTC. Translated: CASTKLGQGNTETQYF.

CDR3 nucleotides: TGCGCCAGCAACCCAGGAGATTTTGGCGGGGAGCTGTTTTTT. The encoded protein is CASNPGDFGGELFF. The chain joins TRBV5-1 to TRBJ2-2; D unclear. The germline V gene encodes CDR1 SGHRS and CDR2 YFSETQ. The CDR3 is 14 amino acids. Trimming took off 6 bases at V and 7 bases at J, with 16 bases between the two ends.

CDR3 sequence: CASSSTGPEAFF. As DNA, the CDR3 is TGCGCCAGCAGCTCGACAGGGCCTGAAGCTTTCTTT. V is TRBV5-1 and J is TRBJ1-1; 7 nucleotides line up with TRBD1. V lost 3 bases to trimming and J lost 6 bases; unmatched junction nucleotides: 2. CDR1 is SGHRS and CDR2 is YFSETQ in the germline V gene. CDR3 length equals 12 residues.

The chain has TRBV29-1 and TRBJ1-2; D is unresolved. V lost 2 bases and J lost 5, with 6 bases in between. The CDR3 has 11 residues. CDR1 SQVTM and CDR2 ANQGSEA come from the germline V gene. CDR3 DNA: TGCAGCGTTGAACTGAATTATGGCTACACCTTC. Its translation: CSVELNYGYTF.

V gene TRBV5-1 combines with J gene TRBJ1-1; TRBD1 is a possible D gene (6 bases). There are 14 residues in the CDR3. CDR1 is SGHRS and CDR2 is YFSETQ in the germline V gene. V dropped 4 bases and J dropped 0 bases, with 10 bases sitting between them. The CDR3: CASSPGTMNTEAFF. The CDR3 bases are TGCGCCAGCAGCCCCGGGACAATGAACACTGAAGCTTTCTTT.

The V gene is TRBV4-1, the J gene TRBJ1-1; D ambiguous. This CDR3 is 11 amino acids long. Germline loops: CDR1 MGHRA, CDR2 YSYEKL. The germline V and J ends were trimmed by 3 bases and 1 base, with 0 bases remaining between them. The CDR3 reads CASSQNTEAFF. Written as DNA, the CDR3 is TGCGCCAGCAGCCAGAACACTGAAGCTTTCTTT.